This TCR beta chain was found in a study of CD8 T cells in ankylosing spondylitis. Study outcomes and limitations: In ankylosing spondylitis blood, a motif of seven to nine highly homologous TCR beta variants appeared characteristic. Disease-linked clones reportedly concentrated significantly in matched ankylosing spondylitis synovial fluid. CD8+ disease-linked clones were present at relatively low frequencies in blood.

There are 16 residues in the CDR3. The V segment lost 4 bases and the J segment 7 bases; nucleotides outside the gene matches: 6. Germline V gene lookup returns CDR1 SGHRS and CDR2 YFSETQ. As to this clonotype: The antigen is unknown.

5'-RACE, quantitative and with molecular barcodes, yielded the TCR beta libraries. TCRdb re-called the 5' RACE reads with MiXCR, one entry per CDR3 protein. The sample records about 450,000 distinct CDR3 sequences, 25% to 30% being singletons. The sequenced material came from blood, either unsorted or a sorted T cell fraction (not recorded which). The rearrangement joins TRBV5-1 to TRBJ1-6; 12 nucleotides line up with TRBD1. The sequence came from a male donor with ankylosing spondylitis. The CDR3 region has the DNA TGCGCCAGCAGCAGGGGACAGGGGGCAGAAAATTCACCCCTCCACTTT. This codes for CASSRGQGAENSPLHF.